This TCR beta chain was captured in a study of response to subunit inactivated influenza vaccine. Findings and caveats of the study: Each seasonal influenza vaccination, the authors suggested, recruits few new T cells.

TCRdb re-analysed the RT-PCR reads in MiXCR, keeping a single row per CDR3 protein. The sample has about 500,000 distinct CDR3 sequences; 10% to 15% are singletons. In this sample, this clonotype turned up a few times. Its antigen remains unknown. The sample was PBMCs from blood, taken 45 days after vaccination. The clonotype comes from a man between 50 and 59 years old who received an inactivated influenza vaccine.

DNA of the CDR3: TGTGCCATCAGGGACCGTTACTCCTACGAGCAGTACTTC. It specifies CAIRDRYSYEQYF. This rearrangement joins TRBV10-3 to TRBJ2-7; D is undetermined. The V and J ends lost 6 bases and 0 bases respectively, with 9 bases between them. The CDR3 runs 13 residues. In germline, CDR1 is ENHRY, CDR2 SYGVKD.